The 18 T cell receptor beta chains listed next were all sequenced from one sample in a study of blood T cell repertoires in COVID-19. Clones were sequenced by immunoSEQ multiplex PCR, and TCRdb holds only the in-frame ones, with some missing. The table includes tens of thousands of clones, 65% to 90% detected once. The sequenced sample was peripheral blood. These TCRs come from a man in his 70s with acute or convalescent COVID-19.

The chain combines TRBV3-1 (or the pseudogene TRBV3-2) with TRBJ2-3; no definite D call. V lost 0 bases and J 4 bases, leaving 8 bases between the germline ends. CDR1 is LGHDT and CDR2 is YNNKEL in the germline V gene (reference sequence). The CDR3 is 14 residues long. The CDR3 is CASSQDPVADTQYF. The CDR3, as DNA: TGTGCCAGCAGCCAAGACCCTGTCGCAGATACGCAGTATTTT.

The V call is TRBV6-2 or TRBV6-3, the J call TRBJ1-5; perhaps TRBD1 as D (5 bases). V shed 5 bases and J shed 5 bases, with 13 bases lying between them. The V gene's germline CDR1 is MNHEY and CDR2 SVGEGT. The CDR3 consists of 14 residues. The CDR3 DNA is TGTGCCAGCAGTCCCTGGGGCCTCTATCAGCCCCAGCATTTT. It codes for CASSPWGLYQPQHF.

V usage is TRBV7-2 and J usage is TRBJ2-5, with TRBD1 matching 7 bases. V shed 6 bases, J shed 5 bases, and the junction held 9 bases outside the gene matches. Germline CDR1 reads SGHTA; CDR2 reads FQGNSA. CDR3 length equals 14 residues. The CDR3 DNA sequence: TGTGCCAGCAGTCCCGGACAGGATAGGGAGACCCAGTACTTC. Its protein product is CASSPGQDRETQYF.

The chain carries TRBV4-2 and TRBJ1-1; 9 bases map to TRBD1. Germline V CDR1 and CDR2: LGHNA, YNFKEQ. The CDR3 consists of 15 residues. V lost 3 bases, J lost 4 bases, and 6 bases stayed unmatched. The DNA for the CDR3 is TGTGCCAGCAGCCAGACAGGGGGAGGTGGCACTGAAGCTTTCTTT. This translates into CASSQTGGGGTEAFF.

A single count supports this clone. The chain recombines TRBV6-2 or TRBV6-3 with TRBJ2-2; 9 bases are a match to TRBD1. Germline lookup yields CDR1 MNHEY and CDR2 SVGEGT. J lost 5 bases, V lost 2 bases, and 15 bases had no gene match. The CDR3 has 19 residues. In DNA form, the CDR3 reads TGTGCCAGCAGTTACCCCCTTTACACCGGGACAGGGAGTACCGGGGAGCTGTTTTTT. It codes for CASSYPLYTGTGSTGELFF.

This sequence joins TRBV5-1 and TRBJ1-1, with D possibly TRBD1 on 6 matching bases. The CDR3 contains 14 residues. Germline loops: CDR1 SGHRS, CDR2 YFSETQ. The V end lost 7 bases, the J end lost 5 bases, and 18 bases lay between the germline ends. The CDR3 reads CASEQGGGTTEAFF. CDR3 coding DNA: TGCGCCAGCGAACAAGGGGGGGGGACGACTGAAGCTTTCTTT.

V gene TRBV7-2 combines with J gene TRBJ1-1; 10 bases line up with TRBD1. V lost 5 bases and J lost 4; bases outside the gene matches: 4. In germline, CDR1 is SGHTA, CDR2 FQGNSA. This CDR3 contains 14 residues. The CDR3 DNA is TGTGCCAGCAGCCCACGGACAGGGGGCACTGAAGCTTTCTTT. Its translation is CASSPRTGGTEAFF. Drawing the rest from reference TRBV7-2 and TRBJ1-1, the complete variable domain is GAGVSQSPSNKVTEKGKDVELRCDPISGHTALYWYRQSLGQGLEFLIYFQGNSAPDKSGLPSDRFSAERTGGSVSTLTIQRTQQEDSAVYLCASSPRTGGTEAFFGQGTRLTVV.

This clone occurred once. The genes are TRBV12-3 or TRBV12-4 and TRBJ1-5, with D unresolved. Trimming removed 3 bases at V and 6 bases at J, with 9 bases between. The CDR3 length is 13 residues. The CDR3 here is CASSFSRSQPQHF. For the CDR3, the DNA is TGTGCCAGCAGTTTCTCCCGTTCTCAGCCCCAGCATTTT.

This clone was seen repeatedly, ten times or more. This CDR3 is CASSEWDSRYSYEQYF. The CDR3 DNA is TGTGCCAGCAGTGAATGGGACAGTAGGTACTCCTACGAGCAGTACTTC. The chain employs TRBV6-1 and TRBJ2-7, with 7 bases aligning to TRBD1. The CDR3 is 16 residues long. Trimming removed 2 bases from V and 0 bases from J; junction bases left unmatched: 7. CDR1 and CDR2 (germline): MNHNS, SASEGT.

This sequence joins TRBV18 and TRBJ2-1, with D tentatively TRBD2 (5 bases). Germline V gene lookup returns CDR1 KGHSH and CDR2 LQKENI. The CDR3 extends over 15 amino acids. Trimming shortened V by 6 bases and J by 3 bases, and 15 bases separated the two germline ends. CDR3 nucleotides: TGTGCCAGCTCCCTGAACAGCGGCAACTACAATGAGCAGTTCTTC. It yields the protein CASSLNSGNYNEQFF.

This clone is a singleton in its sample. This chain links TRBV5-1 with TRBJ2-7; 9 bases map to TRBD2. Trimming cost V 4 bases and J 3 bases; bases outside gene matches: 5. Germline V gene lookup returns CDR1 SGHRS and CDR2 YFSETQ. CDR3 size: 14 residues. CDR3 in amino acids: CASSKLAGVYEQYF. Here the CDR3 DNA reads TGCGCCAGCAGCAAATTAGCGGGAGTCTACGAGCAGTACTTC.

The V gene is TRBV4-1, the J gene TRBJ1-2, with TRBD1 identical over 7 bases. CDR3 length: 15 amino acids. Germline V CDR1 and CDR2: MGHRA, YSYEKL. The V and J ends lost 1 base and 6 bases, in that order; junction bases with no gene match: 8. In DNA, the CDR3 is TGCGCCAGCAGCCAAGCCCCGGGACAGTTGAATGGCTACACCTTC. Translating gives CASSQAPGQLNGYTF.

Regarding this clone: Mismatch with germline at one junction end may stem from a read error. The chain employs TRBV4-1 and TRBJ2-3, with 8 nucleotides matching TRBD1. Germline-derived CDR1 and CDR2 are MGHRA and YSYEKL. The CDR3 runs 18 residues. CDR3 DNA sequence: TGCGCCAGCAGCCAAGATTTCCTGACCGGGACAGGCACAAATACGCAGTATTTT. The encoded protein is CASSQDFLTGTGTNTQYF.

V is TRBV4-3 and J is TRBJ1-1, with D uncertain. The CDR3 has 13 amino acids. Germline assignment: CDR1 LGHNA and CDR2 YSLEER. Deletions cut 0 bases from V and 5 bases from J, with 7 bases between. CDR3 residues: CASSQDRRTEAFF. The CDR3 DNA reads as TGCGCCAGCAGCCAAGATAGGAGGACTGAAGCTTTCTTT.

The chain is built from TRBV7-2 and TRBJ1-2; D remains ambiguous. The CDR3 spans 13 residues. Between the trimmed V and J ends, which lost 2 bases and 2 bases, there was a span of 6 bases. Germline V CDR1 and CDR2: SGHTA, FQGNSA. The CDR3 DNA reads TGTGCCAGCAGCTTAAGAGGAAACTATGGCTACACCTTC. Its translation is CASSLRGNYGYTF.

The chain is built from TRBV5-5 and TRBJ1-2, with TRBD1 matching 7 bases. V shed 3 bases and J 3 bases; nucleotides not matched to a gene: 5. CDR3 length: 14 amino acids. The V gene's germline CDR1 is SGHKS and CDR2 YYEKEE (reference sequence). The CDR3: CASSWDSHYYGYTF. Here the CDR3 DNA reads TGTGCCAGCAGCTGGGACAGTCACTACTATGGCTACACCTTC.

The chain employs TRBV9 and TRBJ2-1; maybe TRBD1 (6 bases). Trimming shortened V by 0 bases and J by 4 bases, and 14 bases separated the two germline ends. CDR1 is SGDLS and CDR2 is YYNGEE in the germline V gene. CDR3 length: 16 amino acids. The DNA for the CDR3 is TGTGCCAGCAGCGTAGTTGGCAGGGGATTATACAATGAGCAGTTCTTC. Encoded protein: CASSVVGRGLYNEQFF.

This sequence joins TRBV2 and TRBJ2-3; TRBD1 matches 8 bases. The junction had 1 base not matched to a gene; V was cut back by 4 bases and J by 4 bases. The CDR3 length is 13 residues. Germline V gene lookup returns CDR1 SNHLY and CDR2 FYNNEI. CDR3 sequence: CASSAGGADTQYF. The CDR3 bases are TGTGCCAGCAGTGCAGGGGGCGCAGATACGCAGTATTTT. The full variable domain, completed using reference TRBV2 and TRBJ2-3, is EPEVTQTPSHQVTQMGQEVILRCVPISNHLYFYWYRQILGQKVEFLVSFYNNEISEKSEIFDDQFSVERPDGSNFTLKIRSTKLEDSAMYFCASSAGGADTQYFGPGTRLTVL.